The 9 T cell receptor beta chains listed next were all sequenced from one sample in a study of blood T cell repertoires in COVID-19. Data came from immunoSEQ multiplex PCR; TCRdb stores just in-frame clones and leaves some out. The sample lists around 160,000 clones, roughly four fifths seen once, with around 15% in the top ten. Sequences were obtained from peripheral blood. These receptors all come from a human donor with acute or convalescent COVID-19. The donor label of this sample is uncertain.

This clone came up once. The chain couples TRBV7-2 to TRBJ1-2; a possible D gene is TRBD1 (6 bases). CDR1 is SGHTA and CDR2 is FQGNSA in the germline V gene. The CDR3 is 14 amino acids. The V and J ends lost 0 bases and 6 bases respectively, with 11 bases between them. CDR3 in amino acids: CASSLARGGNGYTF. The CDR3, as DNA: TGTGCCAGCAGCTTAGCGAGGGGGGGCAATGGCTACACCTTC.

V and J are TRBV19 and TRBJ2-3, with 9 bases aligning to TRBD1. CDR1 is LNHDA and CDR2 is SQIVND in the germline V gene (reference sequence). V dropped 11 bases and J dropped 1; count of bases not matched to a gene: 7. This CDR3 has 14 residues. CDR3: CAAQGALGTDTQYF. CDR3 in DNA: TGTGCCGCACAGGGGGCTCTTGGCACAGATACGCAGTATTTT.

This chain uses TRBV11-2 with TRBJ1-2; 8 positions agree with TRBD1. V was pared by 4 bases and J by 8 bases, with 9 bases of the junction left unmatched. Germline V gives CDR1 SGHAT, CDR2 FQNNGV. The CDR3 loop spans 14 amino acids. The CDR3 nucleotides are TGTGCCAGCAGCTCTCAGCTGGGGACAGGCGGCTACACCTTC. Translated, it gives CASSSQLGTGGYTF.

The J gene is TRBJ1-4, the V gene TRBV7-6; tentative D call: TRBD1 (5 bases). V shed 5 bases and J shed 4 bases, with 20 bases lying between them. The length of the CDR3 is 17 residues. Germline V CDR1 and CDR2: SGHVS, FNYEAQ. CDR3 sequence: CASSERTRQQLNEKLFF. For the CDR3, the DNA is TGTGCCAGCAGCGAACGCACACGACAGCAACTTAATGAAAAACTGTTTTTT. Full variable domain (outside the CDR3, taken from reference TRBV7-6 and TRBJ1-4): GAGVSQSPRYKVTKRGQDVALRCDPISGHVSLYWYRQALGQGPEFLTYFNYEAQQDKSGLPNDRFSAERPEGSISTLTIQRTEQRDSAMYRCASSERTRQQLNEKLFFGSGTQLSVL.

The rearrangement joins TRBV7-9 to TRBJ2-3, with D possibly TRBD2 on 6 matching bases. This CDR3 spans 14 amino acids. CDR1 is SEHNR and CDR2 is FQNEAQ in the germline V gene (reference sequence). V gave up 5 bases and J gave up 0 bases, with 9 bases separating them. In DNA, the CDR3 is TGTGCCAGCAGCCCCGGGACTAGCACAGATACGCAGTATTTT. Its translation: CASSPGTSTDTQYF. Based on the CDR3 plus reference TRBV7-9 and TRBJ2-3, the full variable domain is DTGVSQNPRHKITKRGQNVTFRCDPISEHNRLYWYRQTLGQGPEFLTYFQNEAQLEKSRLLSDRFSAERPKGSFSTLEIQRTEQGDSAMYLCASSPGTSTDTQYFGPGTRLTVL.

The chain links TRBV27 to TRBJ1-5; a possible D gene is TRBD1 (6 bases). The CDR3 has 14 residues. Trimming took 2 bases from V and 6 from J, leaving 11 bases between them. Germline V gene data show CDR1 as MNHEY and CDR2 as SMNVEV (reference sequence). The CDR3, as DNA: TGTGCCAGCAGTTTAGCAGGGGCCCGTCAGCCCCAGCATTTT. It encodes CASSLAGARQPQHF.

CDR3 amino acids: CAISLQDNEQFF. CDR3 bases: TGTGCCATCAGCCTCCAGGACAATGAGCAGTTCTTC. The chain has TRBV10-3 and TRBJ2-1; no reliable D call. Germline CDR1 reads ENHRY; CDR2 reads SYGVKD. V was pared by 6 bases and J by 5 bases, with 8 bases between. CDR3 length: 12 amino acids.

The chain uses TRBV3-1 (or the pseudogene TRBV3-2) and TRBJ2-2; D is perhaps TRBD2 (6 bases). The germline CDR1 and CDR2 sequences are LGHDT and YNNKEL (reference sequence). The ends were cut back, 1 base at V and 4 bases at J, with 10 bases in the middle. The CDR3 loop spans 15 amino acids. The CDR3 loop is CASSQAGGTTGELFF. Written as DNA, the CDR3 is TGTGCCAGCAGCCAAGCCGGGGGTACCACCGGGGAGCTGTTTTTT.

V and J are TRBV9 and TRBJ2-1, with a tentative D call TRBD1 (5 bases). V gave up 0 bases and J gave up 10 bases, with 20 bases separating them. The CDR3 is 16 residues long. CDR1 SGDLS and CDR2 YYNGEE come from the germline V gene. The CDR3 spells CASSVVGRGSPPEQFF. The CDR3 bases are TGTGCCAGCAGCGTAGTAGGAAGGGGCTCCCCCCCAGAGCAGTTCTTC. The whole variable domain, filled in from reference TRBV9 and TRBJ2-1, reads DSGVTQTPKHLITATGQRVTLRCSPRSGDLSVYWYQQSLDQGLQFLIQYYNGEERAKGNILERFSAQQFPDLHSELNLSSLELGDSALYFCASSVVGRGSPPEQFFGPGTRLTVL.